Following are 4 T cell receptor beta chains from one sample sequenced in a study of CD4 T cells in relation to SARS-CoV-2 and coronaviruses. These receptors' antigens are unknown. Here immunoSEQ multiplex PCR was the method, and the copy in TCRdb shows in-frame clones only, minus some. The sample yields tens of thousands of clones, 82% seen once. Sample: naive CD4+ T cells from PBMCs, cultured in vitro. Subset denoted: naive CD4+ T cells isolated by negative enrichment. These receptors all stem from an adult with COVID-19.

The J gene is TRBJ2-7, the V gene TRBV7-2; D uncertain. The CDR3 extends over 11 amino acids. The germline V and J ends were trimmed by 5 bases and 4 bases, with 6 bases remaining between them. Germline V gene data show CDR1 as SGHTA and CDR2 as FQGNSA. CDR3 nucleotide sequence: TGTGCCAGCAGCCTTAGATACGAGCAGTACTTC. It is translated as CASSLRYEQYF.

CDR3 DNA: TGCGCCAGCAGCCTTCTCCCAGCGGGATCCTACGAGCAGTACTTC. Protein product: CASSLLPAGSYEQYF. V is TRBV5-1 and J is TRBJ2-7; 7 nucleotides match TRBD2. V shed 4 bases and J 1 base; nucleotides not matched to a gene: 8. Germline V lookup: CDR1 SGHRS, CDR2 YFSETQ. The CDR3 has 15 residues.

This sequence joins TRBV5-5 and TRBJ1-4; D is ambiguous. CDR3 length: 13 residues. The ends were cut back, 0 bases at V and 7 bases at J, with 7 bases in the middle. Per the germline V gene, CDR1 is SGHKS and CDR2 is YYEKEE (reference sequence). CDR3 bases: TGTGCCAGCAGCTTGGTATCCCCTGAAAAACTGTTTTTT. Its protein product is CASSLVSPEKLFF.

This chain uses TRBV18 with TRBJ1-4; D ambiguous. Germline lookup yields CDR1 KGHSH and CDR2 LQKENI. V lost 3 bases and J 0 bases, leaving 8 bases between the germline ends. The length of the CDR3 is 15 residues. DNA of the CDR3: TGTGCCAGCTCACCCGACCTTGCAACTAATGAAAAACTGTTTTTT. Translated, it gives CASSPDLATNEKLFF. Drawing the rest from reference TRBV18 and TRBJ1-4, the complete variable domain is NAGVMQNPRHLVRRRGQEARLRCSPMKGHSHVYWYRQLPEEGLKFMVYLQKENIIDESGMPKERFSAEFPKEGPSILRIQQVVRGDSAAYFCASSPDLATNEKLFFGSGTQLSVL.